These 28 T cell receptor beta chains came from one sample sequenced in a study of T cells in Graves' hyperthyroidism and ophthalmopathy. RNA transcripts were the template for amplifying TCR beta CDR3 regions. HTBI primers drove first-round RT-PCR of the TCR CDR3. TCRdb redid the calling of the multiplex PCR reads with MiXCR, one entry per CDR3 protein. The sample lists 600,000 to 900,000 distinct CDR3 sequences, approximately 16% occurring once. Sample: blood. The receptor source for this set is a man aged 18 to 30 with Graves' hyperthyroidism.

The rearrangement links TRBV27 to TRBJ2-1; D assignment may be TRBD1 or TRBD2 (5 bases each). V was shortened by 6 bases and J by 6 bases, with 18 bases between the two germline ends. Per germline, CDR1 MNHEY and CDR2 SMNVEV (reference sequence). CDR3 length: 15 amino acids. CDR3 protein: CASRPLVGHSNEQFF. CDR3 coding DNA: TGTGCCAGCAGGCCACTAGTCGGACATTCCAATGAGCAGTTCTTC.

This clonotype was counted many times. The CDR3 DNA is TGTGCTAGTGGTTTGGTGCCTAGCGGGCCGCAAGAGACCCAGTACTTC. Amino acids: CASGLVPSGPQETQYF. The chain uses TRBV12-5 and TRBJ2-5; the match to TRBD2 covers 8 bases. The CDR3 is 16 amino acids. Germline V gives CDR1 LGHNT, CDR2 FRNRAP. The J segment lost 2 bases and the V segment lost 0 bases, leaving 5 bases of the junction unmatched.

With regard to this clonotype: This clone may be a read error of a much larger clone one base away. This rearrangement joins TRBV7-2 to TRBJ1-2; perhaps TRBD1 as D (6 bases). The CDR3 covers 12 residues. Germline lookup yields CDR1 SGHTA and CDR2 FQGNSA. V was pared by 7 bases and J by 4 bases, with 10 bases between. The CDR3 DNA sequence: TGTGCCAGCACCCAGGACAGCTATGGCTACACCTTC. It is translated as CASTQDSYGYTF.

This clonotype was seen ten or more times. This chain uses TRBV5-1 with TRBJ2-5, with D perhaps TRBD1 (6 bases). The CDR3 has 17 residues. Germline CDR1 is SGHRS and CDR2 is YFSETQ. V lost 0 bases and J lost 5, with 20 bases in between. The CDR3 protein is CASSLAGVTAPGETQYF. In DNA form, the CDR3 reads TGCGCCAGCAGCTTGGCAGGGGTGACGGCCCCCGGGGAGACCCAGTACTTC.

This clonotype showed up many times. This rearrangement joins TRBV28 to TRBJ2-7; weak D call: TRBD1 (5 bases). CDR3 length: 14 amino acids. The germline gives CDR1 MDHEN, CDR2 SYDVKM. Trimming took off 7 bases at V and 4 bases at J, with 17 bases between the two ends. DNA for the CDR3: TGTGCCAGCAAGGAGAGTAGGGGCAGGTACGAGCAGTACTTC. Translation gives CASKESRGRYEQYF.

This clonotype was counted a few times. This rearrangement joins TRBV6-2 or TRBV6-3 to TRBJ2-7; TRBD1 matches 8 bases. CDR1 and CDR2 from the germline V gene are MNHEY and SVGEGT. The CDR3 spans 14 residues. The V and J ends lost 5 bases and 5 bases, in that order; junction bases with no gene match: 8. CDR3 amino acids: CASSRQGAGDEQYF. DNA for the CDR3: TGTGCCAGCAGTCGGCAGGGGGCCGGGGACGAGCAGTACTTC.

This clonotype showed up just a few times. J is TRBJ2-5 and V is TRBV6-1; 8 positions match TRBD1. Germline loops: CDR1 MNHNS, CDR2 SASEGT. The ends lost 6 bases at V and 4 bases at J; junction bases unmatched: 10. This CDR3 has 15 residues. CDR3 sequence: CASSPPGQGAETQYF. DNA of the CDR3: TGTGCCAGCAGCCCCCCCGGACAGGGAGCAGAGACCCAGTACTTC.

In this sample, this clonotype turned up a few times. The rearrangement links TRBV7-9 to TRBJ2-1; TRBD2 is a possible D gene (5 bases). This CDR3 has 15 amino acids. CDR1 and CDR2 from the germline V gene are SEHNR and FQNEAQ (reference sequence). Trimming removed 10 bases at V and 7 bases at J, with 23 bases between. CDR3 bases: TGTGCCATCAGTGAGTCCGTCGGGGAGTGGAATGAGCAGTTCTTC. Translating gives CAISESVGEWNEQFF.

This clonotype was recorded at least ten times. V is TRBV20-1 and J is TRBJ2-1, with 7 nucleotides matching TRBD2. Germline CDR1 and CDR2: DFQATT and SNEGSKA (reference sequence). This CDR3 contains 14 residues. V gave up 1 base and J gave up 7 bases; unmatched junction bases: 7. The CDR3 sequence: CSARGTGGANEQFF. CDR3 DNA sequence: TGCAGTGCTAGAGGAACGGGAGGTGCAAATGAGCAGTTCTTC.

The V call is TRBV7-2, the J call TRBJ1-1; 10 positions match TRBD1. Germline trimming cut 5 bases from V and 7 bases from J; bases unmatched to any gene: 7. Germline loops: CDR1 SGHTA, CDR2 FQGNSA. There are 14 residues in the CDR3. As DNA, the CDR3 is TGTGCCAGCAGCACAGACAGGGGGCAGGGTGAAGCTTTCTTT. Translation gives CASSTDRGQGEAFF.

This clonotype was counted a few times. The V call is TRBV30, the J call TRBJ1-6; D unresolved. V dropped 4 bases and J dropped 8 bases, with 18 bases sitting between them. Germline V gene lookup returns CDR1 GTSNPN and CDR2 SVGIG (reference sequence). The CDR3 runs 15 residues. The CDR3 reads CAWTPAGRFYSPLHF. The CDR3 nucleotides are TGTGCCTGGACCCCCGCAGGTCGGTTCTATTCACCCCTCCACTTT.

This clonotype occurred a few times. V and J are TRBV3-1 and TRBJ1-5; the D gene is possibly TRBD1 (5 bases). The V gene's germline CDR1 is LGHDT and CDR2 YNNKEL (reference sequence). The CDR3 is 14 amino acids. Trimming shortened V by 1 base and J by 4 bases, and 8 bases separated the two germline ends. The DNA of the CDR3 is TGTGCCAGCAGCCAAGTGGGGCGGAATCAGCCCCAGCATTTT. Translation gives CASSQVGRNQPQHF.

The table lists this clonotype with a few counts. The CDR3, as DNA: TGTGCCAGCAGCCAAAGACAGGGGGCCTCCTTCCGGACCCAGTACTTC. It yields the protein CASSQRQGASFRTQYF. This chain uses TRBV5-4 with TRBJ2-5; 10 nucleotides match TRBD1. The germline V gene has CDR1 SGHNT and CDR2 YYREEE (reference sequence). The length of the CDR3 is 16 residues. Losses at the gene ends were 4 bases for V and 7 bases for J; bases not matched to a gene: 13.

The chain is built from TRBV10-1 and TRBJ1-6, with a tentative D call TRBD1 (5 bases). V shed 5 bases and J shed 7 bases, with 18 bases lying between them. CDR3 length equals 16 residues. Germline V lookup: CDR1 WNHNN, CDR2 SYGVQD (reference sequence). This CDR3 reads CASSWVSGGRNSPLHF. The CDR3 DNA is TGCGCCAGCAGTTGGGTCTCGGGGGGGAGAAATTCACCCCTCCACTTT.

This clonotype has ten or more counts. This rearrangement joins TRBV27 to TRBJ2-7, with TRBD1 identical over 7 bases. V lost 3 bases, J lost 5 bases, and 13 bases stayed unmatched. Germline-derived CDR1 and CDR2 are MNHEY and SMNVEV (reference sequence). This CDR3 region has 16 residues. In DNA, the CDR3 is TGTGCCAGCAGTTTGCAAGGGGGACAGAATTACCACGAGCAGTACTTC. This encodes CASSLQGGQNYHEQYF.

This clonotype was detected ten times or more. The rearrangement uses TRBV12-3 or TRBV12-4 and TRBJ2-7; D perhaps matches TRBD2 (8 bases). V dropped 0 bases and J dropped 3 bases, with 24 bases sitting between them. The CDR3 has 19 amino acids. The CDR3 protein is CASSLAPGGIRTGFYEQYF. The CDR3 bases are TGTGCCAGCAGTTTAGCGCCGGGGGGGATTCGGACAGGCTTCTACGAGCAGTACTTC.

This chain connects TRBV27 to TRBJ1-5; no firm D call. V lost 7 bases and J 2 bases, leaving 12 bases between the germline ends. The CDR3 spans 14 residues. Germline V lookup: CDR1 MNHEY, CDR2 SMNVEV (reference sequence). The CDR3 sequence is CASNPGNGNQPQHF. The CDR3 DNA reads as TGTGCCAGCAACCCGGGAAACGGCAATCAGCCCCAGCATTTT.

This clonotype has a handful of counts. The chain uses TRBV28 and TRBJ1-2, with 7 bases aligning to TRBD1. The V gene's germline CDR1 is MDHEN and CDR2 SYDVKM. The ends lost 7 bases at V and 0 bases at J; junction bases unmatched: 5. The CDR3 is 14 residues long. The CDR3 sequence is CASTHRGANYGYTF. In DNA, the CDR3 is TGTGCCAGCACCCACAGGGGAGCTAACTATGGCTACACCTTC.

This clonotype was detected ten times or more. V is TRBV28 and J is TRBJ2-1; 7 nucleotides match TRBD1. The CDR3 loop spans 15 amino acids. Germline values: CDR1 MDHEN, CDR2 SYDVKM. V shed 1 base and J 3 bases; nucleotides not matched to a gene: 3. CDR3 residues: CASSLSGTDYNEQFF. The CDR3, as DNA: TGTGCCAGCAGTTTATCCGGGACAGACTACAATGAGCAGTTCTTC.

This clonotype has ten or more counts. The rearrangement joins TRBV10-3 to TRBJ2-3; D perhaps matches TRBD2 (6 bases). This CDR3 is 13 amino acids long. Germline CDR1 reads ENHRY; CDR2 reads SYGVKD. The ends were cut back, 0 bases at V and 8 bases at J, with 9 bases in the middle. The CDR3 region is CAISESEGGTQYF. The DNA for the CDR3 is TGTGCCATCAGTGAGTCGGAGGGAGGTACGCAGTATTTT.

This sequence joins TRBV9 and TRBJ2-2, with 10 positions matching TRBD1. The V and J ends lost 3 bases and 0 bases, in that order; junction bases with no gene match: 11. The length of the CDR3 is 19 residues. CDR1 is SGDLS, CDR2 YYNGEE, per germline. CDR3 nucleotides: TGTGCCAGCAGCGGATCGCGGGACAGGGGATTGCCGAACACCGGGGAGCTGTTTTTT. Protein: CASSGSRDRGLPNTGELFF. The full variable domain, rest sourced from reference TRBV9 and TRBJ2-2, is DSGVTQTPKHLITATGQRVTLRCSPRSGDLSVYWYQQSLDQGLQFLIQYYNGEERAKGNILERFSAQQFPDLHSELNLSSLELGDSALYFCASSGSRDRGLPNTGELFFGEGSRLTVL.

This clonotype occurred many times. The rearrangement joins TRBV2 to TRBJ2-1, with D unclear. Germline lookup yields CDR1 SNHLY and CDR2 FYNNEI. The length of the CDR3 is 17 residues. Trimming took off 3 bases at V and 5 bases at J, with 20 bases between the two ends. The CDR3 bases are TGTGCCAGCAGTGACCCCGAAACCCCACAGCCACACAATGAGCAGTTCTTC. Translated, it gives CASSDPETPQPHNEQFF.

This clonotype has only a few counts. The chain joins TRBV6-1 to TRBJ2-6; D remains ambiguous. The germline V gene encodes CDR1 MNHNS and CDR2 SASEGT. There are 16 residues in the CDR3. V lost 5 bases to trimming and J lost 2 bases, with 13 bases between them. The CDR3 bases are TGTGCCAGCAGTACCCCAAGGGCCCCTGGGGCCAACGTCCTGACTTTC. Its translation: CASSTPRAPGANVLTF.

The rearrangement joins TRBV9 to TRBJ2-7, with D possibly TRBD2 on 7 matching bases. V was shortened by 0 bases and J by 2 bases, with 15 bases between the two germline ends. The CDR3 consists of 16 residues. Per the germline V gene, CDR1 is SGDLS and CDR2 is YYNGEE. Here the CDR3 reads CASSVEGGGPTYEQYF. For the CDR3, the DNA is TGTGCCAGCAGCGTAGAAGGCGGGGGCCCTACCTACGAGCAGTACTTC.

The J gene is TRBJ2-3, the V gene TRBV6-2 or TRBV6-3, with 11 bases identical to TRBD2. The trim removed 5 bases at V and 0 bases at J, leaving 10 bases unmatched. The germline gives CDR1 MNHEY, CDR2 SVGEGT. This CDR3 has 18 amino acids. CDR3 in amino acids: CASSILGGTSGSTDTQYF. In DNA, the CDR3 is TGTGCCAGCAGTATACTCGGAGGGACTAGCGGAAGCACAGATACGCAGTATTTT.

This clonotype turned up a few times. V usage is TRBV20-1 and J usage is TRBJ2-1, with 7 bases identical to TRBD1. From germline, CDR1 is DFQATT and CDR2 SNEGSKA (reference sequence). This CDR3 has 16 residues. V lost 0 bases and J lost 4; bases outside the gene matches: 9. The CDR3 spells CSARDWRTGDYNEQFF. CDR3 sequence (DNA): TGCAGTGCTAGAGATTGGAGGACAGGCGATTACAATGAGCAGTTCTTC.

This chain connects TRBV9 to TRBJ2-7, with D maybe TRBD1 (5 bases). This CDR3 has 15 amino acids. Germline V gene lookup returns CDR1 SGDLS and CDR2 YYNGEE. V was trimmed by 0 bases and J by 0 bases, leaving 10 bases between them. CDR3 DNA: TGTGCCAGCAGCGTAGGCCCCGACAGCTCCTACGAGCAGTACTTC. Translation: CASSVGPDSSYEQYF.

This clonotype was recorded a few times. The rearrangement links TRBV7-2 to TRBJ2-7, with 9 bases aligning to TRBD1. Trimming removed 5 bases from V and 1 base from J; junction bases left unmatched: 6. The CDR3 length is 15 residues. Germline loops: CDR1 SGHTA, CDR2 FQGNSA. Here the CDR3 DNA reads TGTGCCAGCAGCCCCCTGGGGACAGGGTCCTACGAGCAGTACTTC. It yields the protein CASSPLGTGSYEQYF.